This T cell receptor beta chain was identified in a study of T cells in women clearing cervical HPV infection. Note on this clone: Read data end 3 residues before the CDR3 end; the end is taken from the germline J gene.

The trim removed 7 bases at V and 2 bases at J, leaving 1 base unmatched. The CDR3 is made up of 13 amino acids. The germline V gene has CDR1 MNHEY and CDR2 SVGEGT. Sequencing used immunoSEQ multiplex PCR; TCRdb keeps in-frame clones, though not all of them. The listing contains around 38,000 clones. The chain is built from TRBV6-2 or TRBV6-3 and TRBJ1-5; TRBD1 agrees at 8 bases. Sequencing was carried out using blood buffy coat. This TCR was sampled from a woman aged 18 to 75 with a cervical HPV16 infection that either progressed to CIN3+ or cleared (not recorded which). The sequenced part of the CDR3 DNA is TGTGCCAGCATGACAGGGGGCAATCAGCCC. Amino acid sequence: CASMTGGNQP. The full CDR3 protein is CASMTGGNQPQHF.